These 9 T cell receptor beta chains share one sample of origin, sequenced in a study of blood T cell repertoires in COVID-19. Produced via immunoSEQ multiplex PCR; TCRdb's table is partial and in-frame only. The sample has around 160,000 clones, roughly 84% seen once. Sequenced: PBMCs or T cells enriched from blood (not recorded which). Receptor source: a woman aged 45-59 years who had been exposed to COVID-19.

The chain links TRBV14 to TRBJ1-1, with TRBD1 as a possible D gene (5 bases). The V end lost 1 base, the J end lost 12 bases, and 18 bases lay between the germline ends. Germline assignment: CDR1 SGHDN and CDR2 FVKESK. This CDR3 comprises 14 residues. The CDR3 DNA sequence: TGTGCCAGCAGCCAAGTAGGGGCAGGTGGGAAAACTTTCTTT. This translates into CASSQVGAGGKTFF.

The rearrangement links TRBV11-2 to TRBJ1-6; D uncertain. Germline CDR1 is SGHAT and CDR2 is FQNNGV. The CDR3 contains 17 residues. V was pared by 5 bases and J by 7 bases, with 21 bases between. CDR3 in DNA: TGTGCCAGCAGCCCCCGGAGGCCCGGGAGATCCAATTCACCCCTCCACTTT. It translates to CASSPRRPGRSNSPLHF.

The chain uses TRBV5-5 and TRBJ1-5; D remains ambiguous. The CDR3 is 17 amino acids. The germline gives CDR1 SGHKS, CDR2 YYEKEE (reference sequence). The V gene lost 0 bases and the J gene lost 0 bases, with 13 bases spanning the gap. CDR3 region: CASSLVVGAFSNQPQHF. DNA for the CDR3: TGTGCCAGCAGCTTGGTAGTGGGCGCATTTAGCAATCAGCCCCAGCATTTT.

This clone appeared a single time. The chain joins TRBV4-2 to TRBJ1-2, with 9 nucleotides matching TRBD1. This CDR3 has 15 amino acids. Trimming removed 0 bases from V and 9 bases from J; junction bases left unmatched: 8. The V gene's germline CDR1 is LGHNA and CDR2 YNFKEQ. The CDR3, as DNA: TGTGCCAGCAGCCAAGATCTAGGGACAGGGATACGCTACACCTTC. Its translation: CASSQDLGTGIRYTF.

This chain uses TRBV6-5 with TRBJ1-2, with D possibly matching TRBD1 (6 bases). This CDR3 comprises 13 residues. Trimming removed 4 bases at V and 6 bases at J, with 12 bases between. Germline assignment: CDR1 MNHEY and CDR2 SVGAGI. CDR3 nucleotides: TGTGCCAGCAGTTCTACAGGGAAGGATGGCTACACCTTC. Residues: CASSSTGKDGYTF.

The chain employs TRBV12-3 or TRBV12-4 and TRBJ1-2, with D unclear. The CDR3 is 12 residues long. Trimming left V 3 bases short and J 7 bases short, with 9 bases between. This CDR3 reads CASSFEAVGYTF. The CDR3 nucleotides read TGTGCCAGCAGTTTTGAGGCGGTTGGCTACACCTTC.

The chain combines TRBV5-1 with TRBJ1-1, with D possibly TRBD1 on 5 matching bases. This CDR3 is 14 amino acids long. V was clipped by 4 bases and J by 4 bases, with 14 bases between them. Germline CDR1 and CDR2: SGHRS and YFSETQ. Here the CDR3 reads CASSHLAGGTEAFF. The DNA for the CDR3 is TGCGCCAGCAGCCACCTAGCGGGGGGCACTGAAGCTTTCTTT.

The chain employs TRBV11-2 and TRBJ1-1, with D perhaps matching TRBD1 (6 bases). The CDR3 runs to 14 residues. V was pared by 6 bases and J by 3 bases, with 14 bases between. Per the germline V gene, CDR1 is SGHAT and CDR2 is FQNNGV. The CDR3 is CASSLSQGYTEAFF. The DNA of the CDR3 is TGTGCCAGCAGTCTCTCTCAGGGGTACACTGAAGCTTTCTTT.

Of note for this clone: Compared with germline, one end of the junction differs, possibly owing to a read error. V and J are TRBV25-1 and TRBJ1-2; D is unresolved. The CDR3 covers 14 residues. The germline V gene has CDR1 MGHDK and CDR2 SYGVNS. The CDR3 protein is CASSELIGKNGYTF. CDR3 nucleotides: TGTGCCAGCAGCGAATTGATCGGGAAAAATGGCTACACCTTC.